This T cell receptor (beta chain) comes out of a study of glioma-infiltrating T cells. Findings of the study overall: Very few CDR3 sequences were shared between tissue and blood.

Trimming stripped 0 bases from V and 4 bases from J, with 1 base between. This CDR3 has 13 amino acids. Germline CDR1 and CDR2: LGHDT and YNNKEL (reference sequence). The iRepertoire nested amplicon-rescue multiplex PCR amplified TCR alpha and beta CDR3s from RNA. TCRdb re-called the multiplex PCR reads through MiXCR, storing one row per CDR3 protein. The data show roughly 120,000 distinct CDR3 sequences, under 30% seen once. This clonotype appeared many times. Its target is unknown. The chain employs TRBV3-1 and TRBJ1-6, with D hard to call. Sample: glioma tissue, nonneoplastic brain tissue, or PBMCs (not recorded which). This TCR was recovered from a human donor with low-grade glioma or glioblastoma, undergoing nonglioma brain surgery, or in good health (not recorded which). CDR3 nucleotide sequence: TGTGCCAGCAGCCAAGATTATAATTCACCCCTCCACTTT. It yields the protein CASSQDYNSPLHF. Using reference TRBV3-1 and TRBJ1-6 for the parts outside the CDR3, the full variable domain is DTAVSQTPKYLVTQMGNDKSIKCEQNLGHDTMYWYKQDSKKFLKIMFSYNNKELIINETVPNRFSPKSPDKAHLNLHINSLELGDSAVYFCASSQDYNSPLHFGNGTRLTVT.